The entry below gives a single T cell receptor beta chain sequence along with its context. Its matching antigen is unknown. Germline values: CDR1 MRHNA, CDR2 SNTAGT. The CDR3 covers 15 residues. V lost 5 bases and J 4 bases, leaving 14 bases between the germline ends. The assay was immunoSEQ multiplex PCR, and TCRdb's table has in-frame clones only and misses some. The sample gives 100,000 to 150,000 clones, roughly 90% of which show up once; approximately 2% is in the top ten. The sample comes from a study of cytomegalovirus exposure and HLA in healthy donors. Study-wide results and limits: There were some public TCRs occurring in many donors, but most TCR sequences were rare.

Donors came from a validation cohort of some 110 subjects, distinct from the first 666-subject cohort. The chain links TRBV6-4 to TRBJ2-2, with D possibly TRBD2 on 6 matching bases. Sequencing was performed on PBMCs. This TCR was sampled from a woman younger than 30 in good health and CMV-seronegative. The CDR3 reads CASSPTRMGTGELFF. The CDR3 DNA is TGTGCCAGCAGTCCGACTAGGATGGGCACCGGGGAGCTGTTTTTT.